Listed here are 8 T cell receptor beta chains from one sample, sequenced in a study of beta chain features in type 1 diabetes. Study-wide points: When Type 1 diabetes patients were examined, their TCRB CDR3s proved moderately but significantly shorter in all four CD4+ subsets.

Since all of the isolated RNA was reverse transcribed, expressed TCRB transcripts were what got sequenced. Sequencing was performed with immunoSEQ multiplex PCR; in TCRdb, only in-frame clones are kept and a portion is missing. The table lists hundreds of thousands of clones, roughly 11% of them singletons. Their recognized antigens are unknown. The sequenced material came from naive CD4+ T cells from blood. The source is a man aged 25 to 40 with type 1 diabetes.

The CDR3 region is CASSPGLREGEKLFF. For the CDR3, the DNA is TGCGCCAGCAGCCCGGGACTTCGGGAGGGTGAAAAACTGTTTTTT. The gene calls are TRBV23-1 and TRBJ1-4; possible D gene TRBD1, 5 bases. TRBV23-1 is an ORF; its function is uncertain. The CDR3 runs to 15 residues. V was cut by 6 bases and J by 7 bases, with 18 bases left in between.

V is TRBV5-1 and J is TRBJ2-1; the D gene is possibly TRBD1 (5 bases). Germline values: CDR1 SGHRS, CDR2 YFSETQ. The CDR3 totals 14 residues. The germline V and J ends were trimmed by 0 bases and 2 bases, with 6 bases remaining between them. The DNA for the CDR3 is TGCGCCAGCAGCTTGGGACAGACCTACAATGAGCAGTTCTTC. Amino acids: CASSLGQTYNEQFF. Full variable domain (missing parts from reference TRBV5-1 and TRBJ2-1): KAGVTQTPRYLIKTRGQQVTLSCSPISGHRSVSWYQQTPGQGLQFLFEYFSETQRNKGNFPGRFSGRQFSNSRSEMNVSTLELGDSALYLCASSLGQTYNEQFFGPGTRLTVL.

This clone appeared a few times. The CDR3 bases are TGTGCCAGCCTAGCGGGGGTTTCCCAGACAGATACGCAGTATTTT. This encodes CASLAGVSQTDTQYF. The chain combines TRBV7-2 with TRBJ2-3; 10 bases are a match to TRBD2. Germline V gene sequence: CDR1 SGHTA, CDR2 FQGNSA. With V trimmed by 8 bases and J by 3 bases, 8 bases remained unmatched. The CDR3 runs to 15 residues.

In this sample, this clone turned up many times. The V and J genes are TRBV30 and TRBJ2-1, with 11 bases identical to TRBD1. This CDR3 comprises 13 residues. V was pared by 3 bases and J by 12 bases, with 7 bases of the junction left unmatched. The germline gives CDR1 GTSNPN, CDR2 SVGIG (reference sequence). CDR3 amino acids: CAWSASGTGGQFF. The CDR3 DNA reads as TGTGCCTGGAGCGCCTCCGGGACAGGGGGGCAGTTCTTC.

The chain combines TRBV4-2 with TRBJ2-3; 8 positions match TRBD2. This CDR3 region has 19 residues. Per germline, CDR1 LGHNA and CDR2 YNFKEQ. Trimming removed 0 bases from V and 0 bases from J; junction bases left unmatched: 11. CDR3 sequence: CASSQDRFAGGISTDTQYF. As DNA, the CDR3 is TGTGCCAGCAGCCAAGATCGATTTGCGGGGGGAATTAGCACAGATACGCAGTATTTT.

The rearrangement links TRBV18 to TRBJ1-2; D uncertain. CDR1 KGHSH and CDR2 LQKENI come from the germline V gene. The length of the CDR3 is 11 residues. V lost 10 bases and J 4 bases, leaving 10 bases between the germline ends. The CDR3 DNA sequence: TGTGCCACCCGGGAAGCCTATGGCTACACCTTC. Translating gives CATREAYGYTF.

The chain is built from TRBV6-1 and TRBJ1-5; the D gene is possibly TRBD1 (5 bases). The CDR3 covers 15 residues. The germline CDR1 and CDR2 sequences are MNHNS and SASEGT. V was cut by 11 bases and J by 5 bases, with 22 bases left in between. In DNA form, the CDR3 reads TGTGCCTGCCTTCGTGGGGCGATTGGTGATCAGCCCCAGCATTTT. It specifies CACLRGAIGDQPQHF.

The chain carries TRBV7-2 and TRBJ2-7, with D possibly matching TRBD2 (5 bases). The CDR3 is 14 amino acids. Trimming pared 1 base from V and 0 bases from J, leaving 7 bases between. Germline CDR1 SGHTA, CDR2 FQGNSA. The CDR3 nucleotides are TGTGCCAGCAGCTTAGGGGCGGGCTCCTACGAGCAGTACTTC. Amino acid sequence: CASSLGAGSYEQYF.